Listed below are T cell receptor beta chains from one sample, sequenced in a study of shared clonotypes between healthy human individuals. Sequencing was performed with immunoSEQ multiplex PCR; in TCRdb, only in-frame clones are kept and a portion is missing. The data show about 2 million clones, with roughly 95% seen just once and roughly 1% held by the top ten. What was sequenced was naive CD8+ T cells sorted from blood. Receptors were obtained from a man younger than 30 in good health. Both conserved end residues are part of each CDR3. D genes are given only for firm matches. Not every row has a clone size; where given, it reads once, few, many or a size class.

>TRBD1|TRBJ2-5|TRBV2|NA
CASIYGTGGAETQYF
TGTGCCAGCATTTACGGGACAGGGGGCGCCGAGACCCAGTACTTC
>NA|TRBJ1-3|TRBV19|NA
CASSPRGESGNTIYF
TGTGCCAGTAGTCCCAGGGGAGAGTCTGGAAACACCATATATTTT
>NA|TRBJ2-1|TRBV30|NA
CAWSEGGSYNEQFF
TGTGCCTGGAGTGAGGGGGGCTCCTACAATGAGCAGTTCTTC
>NA|TRBJ2-1|TRBV10-2|once
CASSGYNEQFF
TGCGCCAGCAGTGGCTACAATGAGCAGTTCTTC
>NA|TRBJ1-1|TRBV7-9|NA
CASSPPEMNTEAFF
TGTGCCAGCAGCCCACCGGAGATGAACACTGAAGCTTTCTTT
>NA|TRBJ2-6|TRBV6-6|NA
CASAGDSGANVLTF
TGTGCCAGCGCCGGTGACTCTGGGGCCAACGTCCTGACTTTC
>TRBD1|TRBJ2-2|TRBV19|NA
CASSPMTGDTGELFF
TGTGCCAGTAGTCCGATGACAGGGGACACCGGGGAGCTGTTTTTT
>NA|TRBJ2-7|TRBV27|NA
CASSLVGSSYEQYF
TGTGCCAGCAGTTTAGTCGGCTCTTCCTACGAGCAGTACTTC
>NA|TRBJ2-1|TRBV5-6|NA
CASSPGSGNEQFF
TGTGCCAGCAGCCCGGGCAGTGGGAATGAGCAGTTCTTC
>NA|TRBJ1-5|TRBV28|NA
CASSLSGDQPQHF
TGTGCCAGCAGTTTATCCGGAGATCAGCCCCAGCATTTT
>NA|TRBJ2-7|TRBV27|NA
CASSLSGGLTRNEQYF
TGTGCCAGCAGTTTATCGGGAGGTCTAACCCGAAACGAGCAGTACTTC
>TRBD1|TRBJ2-7|TRBV7-6|NA
CASGTGGEQYF
TGTGCCAGCGGGACAGGGGGCGAGCAGTACTTC
>NA|TRBJ2-1|TRBV7-9|NA
CASSPVWGGESDEQFF
TGTGCCAGCAGCCCCGTTTGGGGCGGCGAAAGCGATGAGCAGTTCTTC
>NA|TRBJ2-7|TRBV7-8|NA
CASSSTTEGLGTYEQYF
TGTGCCAGCAGCTCGACGACAGAGGGGCTAGGCACCTACGAGCAGTACTTC
>NA|TRBJ2-2|TRBV28|NA
CATKQLGELFF
TGTGCCACAAAGCAGCTCGGGGAGCTGTTTTTT
>NA|TRBJ1-1|TRBV9|NA
CASSVEGGEAFF
TGTGCCAGCAGCGTAGAGGGGGGTGAAGCTTTCTTT
>NA|TRBJ2-7|TRBV21-1|NA
CASSSYVGPSGGYSYEQYF
TGTGCCAGCAGTTCTTACGTAGGACCTAGCGGGGGCTACTCCTACGAGCAGTACTTC
>NA|TRBJ2-1|TRBV9|NA
CASSSPPGQASNEQFF
TGTGCCAGCAGCTCACCCCCGGGCCAGGCTTCCAATGAGCAGTTCTTC
>NA|TRBJ2-2|TRBV11-2|NA
CASSLGSYTGELFF
TGTGCCAGCAGCTTGGGGTCGTACACCGGGGAGCTGTTTTTT
>NA|TRBJ1-4|TRBV11-1|NA
CASSLARDPNEKLFF
TGTGCCAGCAGCTTAGCGCGAGACCCTAATGAAAAACTGTTTTTT
>NA|TRBJ1-4|TRBV7-9|once
CASSFEVGNLNEKLFF
TGTGCCAGCAGCTTCGAGGTGGGCAACCTGAATGAAAAACTGTTTTTT
>NA|TRBJ1-2|TRBV19|NA
CASSQDRLYGYTF
TGTGCCAGTAGCCAAGACAGGCTCTATGGCTACACCTTC
>NA|TRBJ2-1|TRBV9|NA
CASSVGASNYNEQFF
TGTGCCAGCAGCGTAGGGGCGTCTAACTACAATGAGCAGTTCTTC
>TRBD2|TRBJ2-5|TRBV4-3|NA
CASSQGTSGTEGAGETQYF
TGCGCCAGCAGCCAAGGGACTAGCGGGACCGAGGGGGCGGGGGAGACCCAGTACTTC
>TRBD2|TRBJ2-3|TRBV7-2|NA
CASSLDVEREETTDTQYF
TGTGCCAGCAGCTTAGACGTTGAGCGGGAGGAGACGACAGATACGCAGTATTTT
>NA|TRBJ2-3|TRBV6-6|NA
CASSRTSSDTQYF
TGTGCCAGCAGCCGTACCTCCTCGGATACGCAGTATTTT
>NA|TRBJ1-1|TRBV18|NA
CASSPPDSGPGEAFF
TGTGCCAGCTCACCACCGGATTCAGGGCCCGGTGAAGCTTTCTTT
>NA|TRBJ2-7|TRBV19|NA
CASSITPGAEQYF
TGTGCCAGTAGTATAACCCCCGGGGCCGAGCAGTACTTC
>TRBD1|TRBJ2-7|TRBV27|NA
CASSWTGGHEQYF
TGTGCCAGCAGTTGGACAGGGGGCCACGAGCAGTACTTC
>NA|TRBJ1-3|TRBV9|once
CASSRSGNTIYF
TGTGCCAGCAGCAGATCTGGAAACACCATATATTTT
>NA|TRBJ1-2|TRBV27|NA
CASSRNDPGQSGYTF
TGTGCCAGCAGTCGGAACGACCCAGGGCAGAGTGGCTACACCTTC
>TRBD2|TRBJ2-7|TRBV6-5|NA
CASSYSTSGIGEQYF
TGTGCCAGCAGTTACTCGACTAGCGGGATCGGCGAGCAGTACTTC
>TRBD2|TRBJ2-7|TRBV13|NA
CASSSPGGGGYEQYF
TGTGCCAGCAGCTCCCCGGGAGGCGGTGGCTACGAGCAGTACTTC
>NA|TRBJ2-1|TRBV5-4|NA
CASSGRLERNEQFF
TGTGCCAGCAGCGGCAGACTAGAGCGCAATGAGCAGTTCTTC
>TRBD1|TRBJ2-2|TRBV6-5|NA
CASSYPDRGDGELFF
TGTGCCAGCAGTTACCCGGACAGGGGCGACGGGGAGCTGTTTTTT